One sample yielded the 15 T cell receptor beta chains listed below, sequenced in a study of blood T cell repertoires in COVID-19. Using immunoSEQ multiplex PCR, the repertoire was profiled, and TCRdb retains in-frame clones only, with some absent. The sample yields under 200,000 clones, around 85% seen once. Sequencing was carried out using peripheral blood. The origin of the receptors is a woman aged 80 or over with acute or convalescent COVID-19.

This sequence joins TRBV3-1 (or the pseudogene TRBV3-2) and TRBJ2-7; 10 nucleotides agree with TRBD2. Unmatched junction bases numbered 7, after V lost 1 base and J lost 4 bases. CDR1 and CDR2 (germline): LGHDT, YNNKEL (reference sequence). This CDR3 has 16 amino acids. This chain's CDR3 is CASSQGPSSGGYEQYF. The CDR3 nucleotides are TGTGCCAGCAGCCAAGGCCCATCTAGCGGGGGTTACGAGCAGTACTTC.

In its sample, this clone was seen once. The rearrangement joins TRBV7-9 to TRBJ1-1; perhaps TRBD1 as D (5 bases). The CDR3 is 14 amino acids. Germline CDR1 reads SEHNR; CDR2 reads FQNEAQ (reference sequence). The ends were cut back, 1 base at V and 3 bases at J, with 9 bases in the middle. The CDR3 here is CASSLGRADTEAFF. CDR3 nucleotide sequence: TGTGCCAGCAGCTTAGGCAGGGCTGACACTGAAGCTTTCTTT.

This clone has more than one count but fewer than ten. The rearrangement joins TRBV11-2 to TRBJ1-2; D is undetermined. V shed 6 bases and J shed 7 bases, with 12 bases lying between them. The CDR3 is 12 amino acids. The V gene's germline CDR1 is SGHAT and CDR2 FQNNGV. The CDR3 region is CASSPSRGGYTF. CDR3 bases: TGTGCCAGCAGTCCGAGTCGGGGTGGCTACACCTTC.

The V gene is TRBV30, the J gene TRBJ2-3; D unresolved. Germline V lookup: CDR1 GTSNPN, CDR2 SVGIG (reference sequence). This CDR3 contains 12 residues. Trimming removed 0 bases at V and 6 bases at J, with 7 bases between. The CDR3 loop reads CAWSVLVDTQYF. The CDR3 region has the DNA TGTGCCTGGAGTGTACTGGTGGATACGCAGTATTTT.

The V call is TRBV12-3 or TRBV12-4, the J call TRBJ2-5; possibly TRBD1 for D (5 bases). CDR3 length equals 13 residues. V was shortened by 5 bases and J by 5 bases, with 12 bases between the two germline ends. The chain's CDR3 is CASSLDSIETQYF. Written as DNA, the CDR3 is TGTGCCAGCAGTCTCGACAGTATCGAGACCCAGTACTTC.

The V call is TRBV6-2 or TRBV6-3, the J call TRBJ2-5; tentative D call: TRBD2 (7 bases). V was clipped by 6 bases and J by 4 bases, with 27 bases between them. The CDR3 length is 18 residues. Per germline, CDR1 MNHEY and CDR2 SVGEGT. The CDR3 sequence is CASSQLGHAGALLETQYF. In DNA form, the CDR3 reads TGTGCCAGCAGCCAACTGGGACACGCGGGGGCCCTTCTAGAGACCCAGTACTTC.

The chain recombines TRBV3-1 (or the pseudogene TRBV3-2) with TRBJ2-5; D is undetermined. V was cut by 4 bases and J by 1 base, with 10 bases left in between. CDR3 size: 14 residues. Germline V gene sequence: CDR1 LGHDT, CDR2 YNNKEL (reference sequence). The CDR3 coding sequence is TGTGCCAGCAGCCGAACCCTAGTCCAAGAGACCCAGTACTTC. It is translated as CASSRTLVQETQYF.

There are a few counts of this clone. The chain couples TRBV15 to TRBJ2-7, with TRBD1 as a possible D gene (6 bases). Germline V CDR1 and CDR2: LNHNV, YYDKDF (reference sequence). The CDR3 is 15 amino acids. The V end lost 2 bases, the J end lost 0 bases, and 11 bases lay between the germline ends. CDR3 coding DNA: TGTGCCACCAGCAGATATCGGGACACCTCCTACGAGCAGTACTTC. Its translation is CATSRYRDTSYEQYF.

This clone showed up just once. The chain is built from TRBV3-1 (or the pseudogene TRBV3-2) and TRBJ2-5; D call uncertain. The CDR3 spans 14 residues. Germline V CDR1 and CDR2: LGHDT, YNNKEL (reference sequence). Trimming took 4 bases from V and 8 from J, leaving 17 bases between them. The CDR3 sequence: CASSPLAAAQTQYF. The CDR3 nucleotides are TGTGCCAGCAGCCCTTTGGCCGCGGCCCAAACCCAGTACTTC.

This clone was detected only once. The chain combines TRBV5-6 with TRBJ1-2; no firm D call. This CDR3 is 18 amino acids long. Germline V gene data show CDR1 as SGHDT and CDR2 as YYEEEE. With 0 bases removed from V and 3 bases from J, the gap between germline ends came to 21 bases. In DNA, the CDR3 is TGTGCCAGCAGCTTGGCTACGGTTCGAAGCCTGAGAGACTATGGCTACACCTTC. Translation gives CASSLATVRSLRDYGYTF.

This sequence joins TRBV21-1 and TRBJ1-6; the listed D gene, TRBD1, was not tested against the DNA. TRBV21-1 is flagged as a pseudogene. This CDR3 has 21 residues. The DNA of the CDR3 is TGTGCCAGCAGCAAAGGGGACAGCCCGGGGCGATCCAGCTCCTATAATTCACCCCTCCACTTT. The encoded protein is CASSKGDSPGRSSSYNSPLHF.

The V call is TRBV2, the J call TRBJ2-2, with D maybe TRBD1 (5 bases). Per germline, CDR1 SNHLY and CDR2 FYNNEI. V lost 1 base and J lost 4, with 7 bases in between. CDR3 length: 14 residues. The CDR3 region has the DNA TGTGCCAGCAGTGAAGACAGGAGCACCGGGGAGCTGTTTTTT. Amino acids: CASSEDRSTGELFF.

The chain combines TRBV5-6 with TRBJ1-1; 7 bases are a match to TRBD1. The CDR3 spans 15 residues. CDR1 is SGHDT, CDR2 YYEEEE, per germline. V trimming: 4 bases; J trimming: 3 bases; junction bases outside the gene matches: 9. The CDR3 sequence is CASSRNRGRDTEAFF. The CDR3 region has the DNA TGTGCCAGCAGCCGGAACAGGGGACGGGACACTGAAGCTTTCTTT. Looking up the rest from reference TRBV5-6 and TRBJ1-1 gives the full variable domain: DAGVTQSPTHLIKTRGQQVTLRCSPKSGHDTVSWYQQALGQGPQFIFQYYEEEERQRGNFPDRFSGHQFPNYSSELNVNALLLGDSALYLCASSRNRGRDTEAFFGQGTRLTVV.

The chain employs TRBV19 and TRBJ2-5; a possible D gene is TRBD2 (5 bases). V gave up 9 bases and J gave up 2 bases, with 13 bases separating them. Germline V gene lookup returns CDR1 LNHDA and CDR2 SQIVND (reference sequence). This CDR3 comprises 13 residues. The CDR3 nucleotides are TGTGCCAGCTCCGGGGTTGGGCAAGAGACCCAGTACTTC. It yields the protein CASSGVGQETQYF.

This clone came up once. This chain connects TRBV5-1 to TRBJ1-1; 9 positions agree with TRBD1. CDR1 and CDR2 from the germline V gene are SGHRS and YFSETQ. V lost 7 bases to trimming and J lost 1 base; unmatched junction nucleotides: 5. The CDR3 is 14 amino acids. As DNA, the CDR3 is TGCGCCAGCCGTACAGGGGGCCCGAACACTGAAGCTTTCTTT. Protein sequence: CASRTGGPNTEAFF.